The 6 T cell receptor beta chains reported below all come from one sample, sequenced in a study of T-cell reconstitution after alpha-beta-depleted transplantation in children. Unique molecular identifiers were incorporated during preparation of the TCRbeta library. TCRdb used MiXCR to reprocess the PCR reads, holding one entry per CDR3 protein. The sample yields 250,000 to 300,000 distinct CDR3 sequences, 9.5% to 13% seen once. Here the sequenced sample was PBMCs, taken before TCRalphabeta/CD19-depleted stem cell transplant. These receptors all come from a boy less than two years old with acute myeloid leukemia, due to receive a stem cell transplant.

In its sample, this clonotype was seen many times. The chain is built from TRBV27 and TRBJ2-1; 11 positions agree with TRBD1. There are 15 residues in the CDR3. Germline CDR1 is MNHEY and CDR2 is SMNVEV (reference sequence). V shed 3 bases, J shed 8 bases, and the junction held 6 bases outside the gene matches. The CDR3 is CASSLWGQGVDEQFF. The CDR3, as DNA: TGTGCCAGCAGTTTGTGGGGACAGGGGGTAGATGAGCAGTTCTTC.

This clonotype was seen ten or more times. The V call is TRBV5-1, the J call TRBJ2-1; TRBD1 or TRBD2 may be the D gene (5 bases each). CDR3 length equals 12 residues. Germline V gives CDR1 SGHRS, CDR2 YFSETQ. Trimming cost V 4 bases and J 6 bases, with 8 bases left between them. Here the CDR3 reads CASSGDPNEQFF. The CDR3 nucleotides read TGCGCCAGCAGCGGGGACCCCAATGAGCAGTTCTTC.

This clonotype was recorded at least ten times. This chain links TRBV2 with TRBJ1-5; 9 nucleotides align to TRBD1. Germline V gene data show CDR1 as SNHLY and CDR2 as FYNNEI. V lost 6 bases, J lost 2 bases, and 8 bases stayed unmatched. The CDR3 has 16 amino acids. The CDR3 sequence: CASRADRGRGNQPQHF. CDR3 sequence (DNA): TGTGCCAGCAGGGCGGACAGGGGAAGAGGCAATCAGCCCCAGCATTTT.

The sample holds many counts of this clonotype. The chain couples TRBV7-2 to TRBJ2-7; D is undetermined. Trimming removed 4 bases at V and 0 bases at J, with 16 bases between. Germline V gene data show CDR1 as SGHTA and CDR2 as FQGNSA. This CDR3 spans 16 amino acids. CDR3 sequence reads: CASSSDGRRSSYEQYF. DNA for the CDR3: TGTGCCAGCAGCTCGGACGGTCGTAGGAGCTCCTACGAGCAGTACTTC.

This clonotype was counted many times. The chain employs TRBV4-2 and TRBJ2-1; TRBD2 might be the D (7 bases). The CDR3 spans 14 residues. Between the trimmed V and J ends, which lost 4 bases and 3 bases, there was a span of 10 bases. CDR1 and CDR2 from the germline V gene are LGHNA and YNFKEQ. For the CDR3, the DNA is TGTGCCAGCAGCCTAGGGGGGGACTACAATGAGCAGTTCTTC. Its protein is CASSLGGDYNEQFF.

This clonotype was detected many times. The gene calls are TRBV12-3 or TRBV12-4 and TRBJ2-7; TRBD1 matches at 8 bases. This CDR3 is 14 amino acids long. V gave up 6 bases and J gave up 4 bases; unmatched junction bases: 8. This CDR3 reads CASRAATGGYEQYF. CDR3 coding DNA: TGTGCCAGCAGGGCCGCTACAGGGGGGTACGAGCAGTACTTC.